This T cell receptor beta chain was sequenced for a study of cytomegalovirus exposure and HLA in healthy donors. With 60 Vbeta and 13 Jbeta primers, the PCR was carried out. Here immunoSEQ multiplex PCR was the method, and the copy in TCRdb shows in-frame clones only, minus some. The sample lists some 180,000 clones; 85% were seen once. Trimming pared 8 bases from V and 0 bases from J, leaving 20 bases between. Germline V CDR1 and CDR2: MDHEN, SYDVKM. The CDR3 contains 17 residues. Sequencing was done on a sample of PBMCs. The receptor was derived from a woman aged 45-65 years in good health and CMV-seronegative. The rearrangement uses TRBV28 and TRBJ1-5; D may be TRBD1 (6 bases). In DNA form, the CDR3 reads TGTGCCAGCTCCTTCTCAGGGGATGGGTATAGCAATCAGCCCCAGCATTTT. Translating it yields CASSFSGDGYSNQPQHF.